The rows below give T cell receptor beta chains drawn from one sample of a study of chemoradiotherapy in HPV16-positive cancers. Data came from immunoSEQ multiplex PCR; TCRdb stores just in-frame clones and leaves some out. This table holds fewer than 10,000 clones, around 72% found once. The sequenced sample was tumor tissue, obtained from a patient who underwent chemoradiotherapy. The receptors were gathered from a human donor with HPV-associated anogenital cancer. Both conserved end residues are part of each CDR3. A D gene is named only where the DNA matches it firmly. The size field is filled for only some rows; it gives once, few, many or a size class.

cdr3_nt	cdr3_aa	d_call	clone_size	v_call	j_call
TGTGCCAGCAGTTGGCGAGAGCAAGAGACCCAGTACTTC	CASSWREQETQYF	-	once	TRBV6-6	TRBJ2-5
TGTGCCTGGAGTCCTGGGGGGTTGGCAGATACGCAGTATTTT	CAWSPGGLADTQYF	-	-	TRBV30	TRBJ2-3
TGTGCCAGCAGCTTAGAGAGGTTAGCTAATGAAAAACTGTTTTTT	CASSLERLANEKLFF	-	-	TRBV11-2	TRBJ1-4
TGTGCCAGTAGTACGCGCGGGGAGCGAAATCAGCCCCAGCATTTT	CASSTRGERNQPQHF	-	-	TRBV19	TRBJ1-5
TGTGCCAGCAGCCTGGACAGGGGGACTGAAGCTTTCTTT	CASSLDRGTEAFF	TRBD1	-	TRBV7-8	TRBJ1-1
TGTGCCAGCAGCCGTCAAGGACAGGGGGGAACCTACGAGCAGTACTTC	CASSRQGQGGTYEQYF	TRBD1	few	TRBV7-9	TRBJ2-7
TGTGCCAGCAGCTTAGGTGGGGAGGTGTCAGCCAAAAACATTCAGTACTTC	CASSLGGEVSAKNIQYF	-	-	TRBV7-3	TRBJ2-4
TGTGCCAGCAGTTTAGAACAGGGAGGGTACACTGAAGCTTTCTTT	CASSLEQGGYTEAFF	-	-	TRBV28	TRBJ1-1
TGTGCCAGCAGCGTAGGGTCGAGTGGGGGACTAGCGGGATTGAGGCAGTTCTTC	CASSVGSSGGLAGLRQFF	TRBD2	few	TRBV9	TRBJ2-1
TGCAGCGGGTGGACAGGCATGAACACTGAAGCTTTCTTT	CSGWTGMNTEAFF	TRBD1	-	TRBV29-1	TRBJ1-1
TGCGCCAGCAGCCAAGATAGAGGGACTAGTGGGGACGAGCAGTACTTC	CASSQDRGTSGDEQYF	TRBD2	-	TRBV4-3	TRBJ2-7
TGTGCCAGCAGTGACCGGGGGCGCCTTGTGACCCAGTACTTC	CASSDRGRLVTQYF	-	-	TRBV25-1	TRBJ2-5
TGTGCCAGCAGCGCTTGGACAGGGCCTCGGCCCCAGCATTTT	CASSAWTGPRPQHF	TRBD1	once	TRBV9	TRBJ1-5
TGTGCCAGCAGTCTCCGACAGGGACACACCGGGGAGCTGTTTTTT	CASSLRQGHTGELFF	TRBD1	-	TRBV5-4	TRBJ2-2
TGTGCCAGCAGCCATCGTATAGCGGGAGTGGATACGCAGTATTTT	CASSHRIAGVDTQYF	TRBD2	-	TRBV16	TRBJ2-3
TGTGCCAGCACCCGACGGGACTATATCTCCTACGAGCAGTACTTC	CASTRRDYISYEQYF	TRBD2	-	TRBV6-1	TRBJ2-7
TGTGCCAGCAGCGTAGTGGCTAGCGGGGGGCAAGAGACCCAGTACTTC	CASSVVASGGQETQYF	TRBD2	-	TRBV9	TRBJ2-5
TGTGCCAGTAGTGGACAGTACTTCTCTGGAAACACCATATATTTT	CASSGQYFSGNTIYF	-	few	TRBV19	TRBJ1-3
TGTGCCAGCAGCTTAGGACAGCGAAGAAACACCGGGGAGCTGTTTTTT	CASSLGQRRNTGELFF	-	-	TRBV7-6	TRBJ2-2
TGTGCCAGTAGTATAAGGGCAGATACGCAGTATTTT	CASSIRADTQYF	-	-	TRBV19	TRBJ2-3
TGTGCCAGCAGCCACCAGGGACAGGGGATATACACCATATATTTT	CASSHQGQGIYTIYF	TRBD1	-	TRBV11-2	TRBJ1-3
TGTGCCAGCGATGGGGCAGGGCCTTCTGGAAACACCATATATTTT	CASDGAGPSGNTIYF	-	-	TRBV2	TRBJ1-3
TGTGCCAGCAGCTTAGAAGGGACAGGGGTCTACGAGCAGTACTTC	CASSLEGTGVYEQYF	TRBD1	few	TRBV7-7	TRBJ2-7
TGTGCCAGCAGCACCCCCCTGAGCGGTACGCAGTATTTT	CASSTPLSGTQYF	-	-	TRBV11-3	TRBJ2-3
TGTGCCAGCAGTTACTCGGGGCGGAACTATGGCTACACCTTC	CASSYSGRNYGYTF	-	-	TRBV6-5	TRBJ1-2
TGTGCCAGCAGCCCATGGGGTAGCGCCCAAGAGACCCAGTACTTC	CASSPWGSAQETQYF	-	-	TRBV5-4	TRBJ2-5
TGTGCCAGCAGCCCCTCCATAGCGGGGGGAAGGGATGAGCAGTTCTTC	CASSPSIAGGRDEQFF	TRBD2	once	TRBV7-3	TRBJ2-1
TGCGCCAGCAGCCAATCCCACATACGACTAGCGGGAGACACCGGGGAGCTGTTTTTT	CASSQSHIRLAGDTGELFF	TRBD2	-	TRBV4-3	TRBJ2-2
TGTGCCAGCAGTTGGGGATCTGGGGCCAACGTCCTGACTTTC	CASSWGSGANVLTF	-	-	TRBV6-5	TRBJ2-6
TGTGCCAGCAGTTTATCGGGACTACCCCAAGAGACCCAGTACTTC	CASSLSGLPQETQYF	TRBD2	-	TRBV27	TRBJ2-5
TGTGCCACCAGCAGAGAGGACAGATACAATGAGCAGTTCTTC	CATSREDRYNEQFF	-	-	TRBV15	TRBJ2-1
TGTGCCAGCAGCTCCCCCCCACCCGGGGCCAACGTCCTGACTTTC	CASSSPPPGANVLTF	-	-	TRBV5-4	TRBJ2-6
TGTGCCAGCAGCTTGGCCGGCAGGGACAATCAGCCCCAGCATTTT	CASSLAGRDNQPQHF	-	few	TRBV5-6	TRBJ1-5
TGTGCCAGTAGTATTACGGGGGGCTTCGTCGGCTACGAGCAGTACTTC	CASSITGGFVGYEQYF	-	-	TRBV19	TRBJ2-7
TGTGCCAGCACCGGGGGGGACGAAAAACTGTTTTTT	CASTGGDEKLFF	-	-	TRBV6-6	TRBJ1-4
TGTGCCAGTAGACAGGGAAGCTCCTACGAGCAGTACTTC	CASRQGSSYEQYF	TRBD1	-	TRBV25-1	TRBJ2-7